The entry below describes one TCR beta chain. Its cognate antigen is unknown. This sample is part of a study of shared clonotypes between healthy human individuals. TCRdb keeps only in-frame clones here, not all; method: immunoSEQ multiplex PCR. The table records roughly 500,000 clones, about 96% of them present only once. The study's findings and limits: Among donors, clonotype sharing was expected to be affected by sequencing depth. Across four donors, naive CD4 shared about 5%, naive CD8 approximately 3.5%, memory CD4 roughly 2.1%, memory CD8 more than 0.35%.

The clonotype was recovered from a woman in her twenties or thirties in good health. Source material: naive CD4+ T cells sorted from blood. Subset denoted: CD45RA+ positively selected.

CDR3 coding DNA: TGTGCCAGCAGCTTAGTTGGGGGCGCGAGAGAGACCCAGTACTTC. Residues: CASSLVGGARETQYF. The chain uses TRBV7-2 and TRBJ2-5; possible D gene TRBD1, 6 bases. In germline, CDR1 is SGHTA, CDR2 FQGNSA. V was clipped by 1 base and J by 4 bases, with 13 bases between them. The CDR3 consists of 15 residues.